The clone carrying this T cell receptor beta chain was seen at least ten times. With a duration under 2 months, the hyperthyroidism was newly diagnosed in patients aged 18 to 65. The data belong to a study of T cells in Graves' hyperthyroidism and ophthalmopathy. This CDR3 region has 17 residues. V shed 1 base and J shed 1 base, with 14 bases lying between them. Germline V CDR1 and CDR2: SGHTA, FQGNSA. RNA transcripts yielded amplified TCR beta CDR3 regions. The HTBI set primed first-round TCR CDR3 RT-PCR. One entry per CDR3 protein, called by TCRdb with MiXCR from the multiplex PCR reads. The sample consists of about 760,000 distinct CDR3 sequences, 30% to 40% of them appearing once.

Sample: blood. The V and J genes are TRBV7-2 and TRBJ1-3; no clear D gene. The clonotype comes from a woman between 35 and 50 years old with Graves' hyperthyroidism. The CDR3 sequence is CASSLEGGMVSGNTIYF. The CDR3 coding sequence is TGTGCCAGCAGCTTAGAGGGAGGGATGGTTTCTGGAAACACCATATATTTT. Supplemented by reference TRBV7-2 and TRBJ1-3, the full variable domain reads GAGVSQSPSNKVTEKGKDVELRCDPISGHTALYWYRQSLGQGLEFLIYFQGNSAPDKSGLPSDRFSAERTGGSVSTLTIQRTQQEDSAVYLCASSLEGGMVSGNTIYFGEGSWLTVV.